There are a few counts of the clone carrying this T cell receptor (beta chain). Its antigen is unidentified. These data belong to a study of beta chain features in type 1 diabetes. The germline V and J ends were trimmed by 4 bases and 0 bases, with 11 bases remaining between them. Per the germline V gene, CDR1 is SGDLS and CDR2 is YYNGEE. The CDR3 is made up of 15 amino acids. Sorting of CD4+ naive, central memory, regulatory and stem cell-like memory cells was performed via CD45RO/CCR7/CD25/CD127/CD95/CD27. Sorted populations all had greater than 95% purity. Reverse transcribing all isolated RNA meant expressed TCRB transcripts were sequenced. Data came from immunoSEQ multiplex PCR; TCRdb stores just in-frame clones and leaves some out. The table shows 250,000 or so clones, with roughly 20% occurring only once. The study, taken as a whole, reports: PCR might preferentially amplify shorter templates, equally in patients and controls. A pattern of fewer insertions and more deletions at VDJ junctions was seen in type 1 diabetes patients. People with Type 1 diabetes carried modestly yet significantly shorter TCRB CDR3s in all four CD4+ subsets.

The sequence was obtained from a middle-aged woman with type 1 diabetes. The material sequenced was naive CD4+ T cells from blood. The chain carries TRBV9 and TRBJ1-3, with a tentative D call TRBD1 (5 bases). CDR3 in amino acids: CASSNRGSSGNTIYF. The CDR3 nucleotides read TGTGCCAGCAGCAATAGGGGATCCTCTGGAAACACCATATATTTT.